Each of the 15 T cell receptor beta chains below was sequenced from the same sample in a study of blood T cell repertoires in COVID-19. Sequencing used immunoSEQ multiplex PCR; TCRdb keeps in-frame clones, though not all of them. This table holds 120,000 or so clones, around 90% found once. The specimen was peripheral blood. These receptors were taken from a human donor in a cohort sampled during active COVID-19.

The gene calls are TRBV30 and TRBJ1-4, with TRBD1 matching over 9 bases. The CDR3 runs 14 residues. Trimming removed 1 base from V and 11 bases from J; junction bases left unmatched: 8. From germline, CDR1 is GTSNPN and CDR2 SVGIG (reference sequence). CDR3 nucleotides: TGTGCCTGGAGTGGGGAGGACAGGGGTCGGAAACTGTTTTTT. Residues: CAWSGEDRGRKLFF.

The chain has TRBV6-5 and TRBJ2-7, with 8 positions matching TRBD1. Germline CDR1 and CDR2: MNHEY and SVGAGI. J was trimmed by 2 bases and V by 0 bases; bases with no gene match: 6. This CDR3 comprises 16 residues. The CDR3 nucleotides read TGTGCCAGCAGTTACTCTTTAGGCAGGGGGCCCTACGAGCAGTACTTC. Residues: CASSYSLGRGPYEQYF.

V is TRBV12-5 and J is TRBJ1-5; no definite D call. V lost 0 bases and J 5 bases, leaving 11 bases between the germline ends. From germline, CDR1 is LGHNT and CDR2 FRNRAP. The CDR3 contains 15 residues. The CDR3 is CASGLVGFRDQPQHF. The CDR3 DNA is TGTGCTAGTGGTTTGGTAGGATTCCGGGATCAGCCCCAGCATTTT.

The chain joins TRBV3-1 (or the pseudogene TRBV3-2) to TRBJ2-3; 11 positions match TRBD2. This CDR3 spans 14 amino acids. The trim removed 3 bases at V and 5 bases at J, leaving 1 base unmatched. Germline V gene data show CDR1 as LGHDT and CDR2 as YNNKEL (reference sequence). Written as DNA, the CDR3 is TGTGCCAGCAGCCAGGGGACTAGCGGAGATACGCAGTATTTT. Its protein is CASSQGTSGDTQYF.

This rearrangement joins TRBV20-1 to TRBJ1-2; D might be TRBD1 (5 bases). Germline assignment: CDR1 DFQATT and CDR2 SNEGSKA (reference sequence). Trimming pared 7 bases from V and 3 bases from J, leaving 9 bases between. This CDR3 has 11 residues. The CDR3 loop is CSGGTDYGYTF. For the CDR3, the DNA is TGCAGTGGCGGGACGGACTATGGCTACACCTTC.

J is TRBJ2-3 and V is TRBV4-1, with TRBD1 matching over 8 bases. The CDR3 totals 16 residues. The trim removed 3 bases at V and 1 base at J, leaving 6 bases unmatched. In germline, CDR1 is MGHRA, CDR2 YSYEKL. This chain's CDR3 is CASSQIPGQGTDTQYF. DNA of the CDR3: TGCGCCAGCAGCCAGATACCGGGACAGGGCACAGATACGCAGTATTTT.

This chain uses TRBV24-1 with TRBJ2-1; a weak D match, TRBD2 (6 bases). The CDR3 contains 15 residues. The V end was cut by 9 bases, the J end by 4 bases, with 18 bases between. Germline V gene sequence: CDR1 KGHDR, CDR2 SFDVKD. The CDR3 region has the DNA TGTGCCACCCAACCTTCCAGGGACTGGTACAATGAGCAGTTCTTC. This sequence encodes CATQPSRDWYNEQFF.

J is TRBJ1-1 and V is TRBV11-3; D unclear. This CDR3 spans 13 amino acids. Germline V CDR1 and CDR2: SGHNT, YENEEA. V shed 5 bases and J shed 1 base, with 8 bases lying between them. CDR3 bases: TGTGCCAGCAGCCTCGTAGAGAACACTGAAGCTTTCTTT. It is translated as CASSLVENTEAFF.

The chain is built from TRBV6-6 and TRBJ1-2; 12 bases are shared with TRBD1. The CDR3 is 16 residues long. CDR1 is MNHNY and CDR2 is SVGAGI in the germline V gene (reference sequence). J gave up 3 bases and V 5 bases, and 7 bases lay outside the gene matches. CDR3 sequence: CASSTGTGGPYYGYTF. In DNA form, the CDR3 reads TGTGCCAGCAGTACCGGGACAGGGGGCCCCTACTATGGCTACACCTTC.

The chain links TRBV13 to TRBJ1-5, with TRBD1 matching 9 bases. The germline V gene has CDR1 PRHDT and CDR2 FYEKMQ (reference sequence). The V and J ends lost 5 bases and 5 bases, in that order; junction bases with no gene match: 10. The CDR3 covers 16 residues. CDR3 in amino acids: CASSRTGDLPDQPQHF. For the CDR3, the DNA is TGTGCCAGCAGCCGGACAGGGGATCTCCCGGATCAGCCCCAGCATTTT.

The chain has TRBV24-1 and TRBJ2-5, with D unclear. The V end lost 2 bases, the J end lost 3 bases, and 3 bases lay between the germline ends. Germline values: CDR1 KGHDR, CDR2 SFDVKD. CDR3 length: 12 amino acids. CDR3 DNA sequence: TGTGCCACCAGTGATTATAAAGAGACCCAGTACTTC. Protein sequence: CATSDYKETQYF.

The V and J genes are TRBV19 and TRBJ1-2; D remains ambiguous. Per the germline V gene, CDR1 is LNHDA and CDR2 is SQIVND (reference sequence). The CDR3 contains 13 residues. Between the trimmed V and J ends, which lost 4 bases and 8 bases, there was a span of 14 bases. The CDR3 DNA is TGTGCCAGTAGTAAGCAACTATCTAACGGCTACACCTTC. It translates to CASSKQLSNGYTF.

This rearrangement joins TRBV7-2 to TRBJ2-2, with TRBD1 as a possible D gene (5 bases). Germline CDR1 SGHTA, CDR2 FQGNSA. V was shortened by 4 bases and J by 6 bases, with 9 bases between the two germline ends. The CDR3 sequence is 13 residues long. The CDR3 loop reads CASSWGRPGELFF. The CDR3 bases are TGTGCCAGCAGCTGGGGCCGACCCGGGGAGCTGTTTTTT.

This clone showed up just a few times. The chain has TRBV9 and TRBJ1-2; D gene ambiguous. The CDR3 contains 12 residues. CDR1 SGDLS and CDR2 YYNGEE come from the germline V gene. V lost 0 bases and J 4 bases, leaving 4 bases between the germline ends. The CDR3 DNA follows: TGTGCCAGCAGCGTAGCGGTCTATGGCTACACCTTC. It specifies CASSVAVYGYTF.

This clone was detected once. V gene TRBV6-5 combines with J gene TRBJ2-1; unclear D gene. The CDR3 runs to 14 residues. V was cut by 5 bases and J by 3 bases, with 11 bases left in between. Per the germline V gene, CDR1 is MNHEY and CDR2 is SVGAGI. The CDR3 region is CASSRESGYNEQFF. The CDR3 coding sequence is TGTGCCAGCAGTCGCGAGTCGGGCTACAATGAGCAGTTCTTC.